Below are 23 T cell receptor beta chains sequenced from a single sample in a study of long-term antiretroviral therapy in people with HIV (dated by TCRdb to between 2021 and 2022). The immunoSEQ hsTCRB v3.0 assay was used at survey level resolution for TRB variable region sequencing. TCRdb took over this immuneACCESS table, retaining in-frame rearrangements with V and J assigned. Such tables are incomplete; in checked studies, under half of the missing clones stem from an unresolved V gene, and the remainder is unexplained. In this sample the table shows approximately 24,000 clones, over 75% of which occur a single time. The ten most abundant clones make up 5.5% of the sample. The sequenced sample was unsorted PBMCs, obtained 1.1 years before starting antiretroviral therapy. The source of these receptors is a woman aged 30 to 39 with HIV.

CDR3 loop: CASSSQGEEKLFF. The CDR3 nucleotides are TGTGCCAGCAGCTCCCAGGGTGAAGAAAAACTGTTTTTT. The chain combines TRBV5-8 with TRBJ1-4; a weak D match, TRBD1 (5 bases). The V and J ends lost 3 bases and 8 bases respectively, with 11 bases between them. The germline V gene has CDR1 SGHTS and CDR2 YDEGEE. The CDR3 runs 13 residues.

In its sample, this clone was seen once. The chain is built from TRBV18 and TRBJ1-1, with D possibly TRBD1 on 5 matching bases. Per germline, CDR1 KGHSH and CDR2 LQKENI. The CDR3 is 16 amino acids. The V and J ends lost 3 bases and 5 bases respectively, with 19 bases between them. CDR3 residues: CASSPQHRQQGTEAFF. The CDR3 DNA reads as TGTGCCAGCTCACCCCAGCATCGACAGCAGGGAACTGAAGCTTTCTTT.

This rearrangement joins TRBV14 to TRBJ2-3; possible D gene TRBD1, 5 bases. This CDR3 is built from 17 residues. Germline CDR1 SGHDN, CDR2 FVKESK. The V end lost 1 base, the J end lost 0 bases, and 14 bases lay between the germline ends. The CDR3 nucleotides are TGTGCCAGCAGCCAAGGTGTATCGAGACAGAGCACAGATACGCAGTATTTT. Its protein product is CASSQGVSRQSTDTQYF. Filled out from reference TRBV14 and TRBJ2-3, the complete variable domain reads EAGVTQFPSHSVIEKGQTVTLRCDPISGHDNLYWYRRVMGKEIKFLLHFVKESKQDESGMPNNRFLAERTGGTYSTLKVQPAELEDSGVYFCASSQGVSRQSTDTQYFGPGTRLTVL.

The chain joins TRBV13 to TRBJ1-6; 8 nucleotides match TRBD1. The CDR3 runs to 21 residues. V lost 0 bases and J lost 0; bases outside the gene matches: 13. CDR1 is PRHDT, CDR2 FYEKMQ, per germline (reference sequence). This CDR3 reads CASSLGMEQGAPSSYNSPLHF. Here the CDR3 DNA reads TGTGCCAGCAGCTTAGGAATGGAGCAGGGGGCGCCGAGCTCCTATAATTCACCCCTCCACTTT.

This chain joins TRBV5-4 and TRBJ2-7; 15 nucleotides line up with TRBD2. V lost 4 bases to trimming and J lost 3 bases; unmatched junction nucleotides: 5. Germline CDR1 and CDR2: SGHNT and YYREEE (reference sequence). This CDR3 region has 16 residues. The CDR3 protein is CASSGTSGGPYYEQYF. DNA for the CDR3: TGTGCCAGCAGCGGGACTAGCGGGGGGCCTTACTACGAGCAGTACTTC.

J is TRBJ2-5 and V is TRBV9, with D unclear. V lost 0 bases and J lost 2, with 8 bases in between. Per germline, CDR1 SGDLS and CDR2 YYNGEE. CDR3 length: 14 amino acids. CDR3 in DNA: TGTGCCAGCAGCGTAGGGGTGGTGCAAGAGACCCAGTACTTC. This encodes CASSVGVVQETQYF.

V usage is TRBV18 and J usage is TRBJ1-2; no clear D gene. V was clipped by 3 bases and J by 5 bases, with 10 bases between them. Germline CDR1 is KGHSH and CDR2 is LQKENI. This CDR3 contains 13 residues. The CDR3 here is CASSPEAEYGYTF. CDR3 in DNA: TGTGCCAGCTCACCCGAGGCAGAGTATGGCTACACCTTC.

The chain has TRBV27 and TRBJ2-6; 7 bases are a match to TRBD2. The ends lost 3 bases at V and 0 bases at J; junction bases unmatched: 5. The CDR3 has 17 residues. From germline, CDR1 is MNHEY and CDR2 SMNVEV (reference sequence). In nucleotides, the CDR3 is TGTGCCAGCAGTTTTCACCGGGGGGACTCTGGGGCCAACGTCCTGACTTTC. Protein product: CASSFHRGDSGANVLTF. Based on the CDR3 plus reference TRBV27 and TRBJ2-6, the full variable domain is EAQVTQNPRYLITVTGKKLTVTCSQNMNHEYMSWYRQDPGLGLRQIYYSMNVEVTDKGDVPEGYKVSRKEKRNFPLILESPSPNQTSLYFCASSFHRGDSGANVLTFGAGSRLTVL.

J is TRBJ2-5 and V is TRBV5-1, with a possible D match to TRBD2 (7 bases). Germline values: CDR1 SGHRS, CDR2 YFSETQ. The CDR3 extends over 15 amino acids. The V gene lost 1 base and the J gene lost 5 bases, with 15 bases spanning the gap. CDR3 sequence: CASSLRGGRLETQYF. The CDR3 nucleotides are TGCGCCAGCAGCTTGAGGGGGGGCCGCCTCGAGACCCAGTACTTC. The variable domain in full, with the rest retrieved from reference TRBV5-1 and TRBJ2-5, is KAGVTQTPRYLIKTRGQQVTLSCSPISGHRSVSWYQQTPGQGLQFLFEYFSETQRNKGNFPGRFSGRQFSNSRSEMNVSTLELGDSALYLCASSLRGGRLETQYFGPGTRLLVL.

This clone occurred a few times. The chain is built from TRBV7-8 and TRBJ1-2; no reliable D call. The CDR3 sequence is 12 residues long. Germline V gene lookup returns CDR1 SGHVS and CDR2 FQNEAQ. V lost 2 bases and J lost 7, with 8 bases in between. The CDR3 bases are TGTGCCAGCAGCTTATTTGTTGGTGGCTACACCTTC. It translates to CASSLFVGGYTF.

The rearrangement uses TRBV2 and TRBJ2-2, with D maybe TRBD1 (6 bases). The V and J ends lost 6 bases and 2 bases respectively, with 7 bases between them. The CDR3 spans 13 residues. Germline V gives CDR1 SNHLY, CDR2 FYNNEI. CDR3 protein: CASRQGNTGELFF. DNA for the CDR3: TGTGCCAGCAGACAGGGAAACACCGGGGAGCTGTTTTTT.

The chain joins TRBV30 to TRBJ1-3, with 7 bases fitting TRBD1. V shed 4 bases and J 2 bases; nucleotides not matched to a gene: 2. There are 13 residues in the CDR3. Germline CDR1 GTSNPN, CDR2 SVGIG (reference sequence). CDR3 sequence: CAWTQGAGNTIYF. As DNA, the CDR3 is TGTGCCTGGACCCAGGGGGCTGGAAACACCATATATTTT.

This chain joins TRBV5-1 and TRBJ1-1; a possible D gene is TRBD1 (5 bases). The CDR3 totals 16 residues. V lost 3 bases to trimming and J lost 1 base, with 16 bases between them. Germline CDR1 is SGHRS and CDR2 is YFSETQ. Here the CDR3 reads CASSSAPTVPNTEAFF. In DNA, the CDR3 is TGCGCCAGCAGCTCGGCCCCGACAGTGCCGAACACTGAAGCTTTCTTT.

This clone was counted a few times. V usage is TRBV5-1 and J usage is TRBJ1-1; D unresolved. CDR1 is SGHRS and CDR2 is YFSETQ in the germline V gene. CDR3 length: 13 residues. V dropped 2 bases and J dropped 2 bases, with 7 bases sitting between them. DNA of the CDR3: TGCGCCAGCAGCTTAACAAGTAACACTGAAGCTTTCTTT. The encoded protein is CASSLTSNTEAFF.

The chain recombines TRBV6-1 with TRBJ2-1, with D perhaps matching TRBD2 (6 bases). V shed 4 bases and J shed 8 bases, with 15 bases lying between them. Germline V gene sequence: CDR1 MNHNS, CDR2 SASEGT. This CDR3 has 14 amino acids. The CDR3 DNA sequence: TGTGCCAGCAGTGGAGGGACTGAGTGGGATGAGCAGTTCTTC. Its protein is CASSGGTEWDEQFF.

The table lists this clone with a few counts. J is TRBJ1-1 and V is TRBV2; unclear D gene. The CDR3 spans 13 residues. V was clipped by 7 bases and J by 3 bases, with 12 bases between them. Germline CDR1 reads SNHLY; CDR2 reads FYNNEI. CDR3: CASISVWDTEAFF. CDR3 nucleotide sequence: TGTGCCAGCATATCGGTTTGGGACACTGAAGCTTTCTTT.

The gene calls are TRBV2 and TRBJ1-6; a weak D match, TRBD1 (5 bases). With 0 bases removed from V and 9 bases from J, the gap between germline ends came to 18 bases. This CDR3 contains 17 residues. The germline gives CDR1 SNHLY, CDR2 FYNNEI. CDR3 residues: CASSEARGGRISSPLHF. The CDR3 bases are TGTGCCAGCAGTGAAGCGCGGGGCGGAAGGATTAGTTCACCCCTCCACTTT.

This clone was counted only a few times. V and J are TRBV6-1 and TRBJ1-2; D is perhaps TRBD1 (6 bases). V lost 7 bases to trimming and J lost 7 bases, with 16 bases between them. Germline V lookup: CDR1 MNHNS, CDR2 SASEGT. The CDR3 spans 13 residues. CDR3 protein: CASKSGVNFGYTF. In DNA, the CDR3 is TGTGCCAGCAAGTCAGGGGTAAATTTTGGCTACACCTTC.

This chain connects TRBV7-6 to TRBJ2-3; D remains ambiguous. The CDR3 has 14 residues. Trimming pared 6 bases from V and 1 base from J, leaving 11 bases between. Germline-derived CDR1 and CDR2 are SGHVS and FNYEAQ. CDR3 DNA: TGTGCCAGCAGTCAAGCTCAGGGCACAGATACGCAGTATTTT. This codes for CASSQAQGTDTQYF. Full variable domain (outside the CDR3, taken from reference TRBV7-6 and TRBJ2-3): GAGVSQSPRYKVTKRGQDVALRCDPISGHVSLYWYRQALGQGPEFLTYFNYEAQQDKSGLPNDRFSAERPEGSISTLTIQRTEQRDSAMYRCASSQAQGTDTQYFGPGTRLTVL.

This clone was picked up a small number of times. The genes are TRBV5-1 and TRBJ2-7; D is ambiguous. Germline V gives CDR1 SGHRS, CDR2 YFSETQ. The V gene lost 0 bases and the J gene lost 6 bases, with 7 bases spanning the gap. This CDR3 has 12 residues. This chain's CDR3 is CASSLAGGEQYF. The CDR3 nucleotides read TGCGCCAGCAGCTTGGCCGGCGGCGAGCAGTACTTC.

This rearrangement joins TRBV18 to TRBJ2-3, with D hard to call. Trimming removed 3 bases at V and 2 bases at J, with 15 bases between. The length of the CDR3 is 16 residues. The germline CDR1 and CDR2 sequences are KGHSH and LQKENI. The CDR3 protein is CASSPFIGADTDTQYF. The CDR3 DNA reads TGTGCCAGCTCACCTTTTATTGGAGCAGACACAGATACGCAGTATTTT.

The chain has TRBV9 and TRBJ2-3; D might be TRBD1 or TRBD2, each matching 5 bases. The germline V gene has CDR1 SGDLS and CDR2 YYNGEE. This CDR3 spans 18 amino acids. V gave up 2 bases and J gave up 6 bases, with 25 bases separating them. The CDR3 bases are TGTGCCAGCAGCGTCCCGACGAGGGGCCCGGAACAGAGCGATACGCAGTATTTT. This sequence encodes CASSVPTRGPEQSDTQYF.

The chain couples TRBV29-1 to TRBJ2-4; D not certain. The CDR3 is made up of 14 amino acids. Germline CDR1 SQVTM, CDR2 ANQGSEA. Trimming pared 0 bases from V and 0 bases from J, leaving 6 bases between. CDR3 protein: CSVEDLVAKNIQYF. DNA for the CDR3: TGCAGCGTTGAAGATCTAGTAGCCAAAAACATTCAGTACTTC.